This T cell receptor beta chain was profiled in a study of naive and memory T cell subsets. Findings and limits, study-wide: TCR abundance followed a power law differing between naive and memory subsets. Especially in CD8 cells, naive repertoires contained a few larger clonotypes, possibly CD45RA-re-expressing memory cells.

As concerns this clonotype: Its antigen is still unknown.

Two oligonucleotides, mixed equimolar, formed the beta constant-region primer covering TRBC1 and TRBC2. The ligated cDNA underwent four PCR rounds using SP2 and nested alpha and beta constant-region primers. A 12-nucleotide UMI and the SP2 primer were added to the cDNA 3' end by oligonucleotide ligation. TCRdb fed the UMI-ligation and nested PCR reads into MiXCR, producing one record per CDR3 protein. The sample lists about 99,000 distinct CDR3 sequences, more than 14% occurring once. Alpha and beta libraries were amplified separately from the second PCR onward. CMV status came from CD4+ T cell IFNgamma after overnight CMV lysate stimulation of fresh PBMCs. Trimming pared 7 bases from V and 2 bases from J, leaving 14 bases between. This CDR3 is built from 14 residues. The germline V gene encodes CDR1 MNHNY and CDR2 SVGAGI (reference sequence).

The receptor was isolated from a human donor in good health. The chain links TRBV6-6 to TRBJ2-5; D may correspond to TRBD1 or TRBD2 (5 bases each). Sample: naive CD8+ T cells from blood. Here the CDR3 reads CASTPGPLQETQYF. CDR3 coding DNA: TGTGCCAGCACCCCGGGGCCTCTTCAAGAGACCCAGTACTTC.